These 2 T cell receptor beta chains share one sample of origin, sequenced in a study of shared clonotypes between healthy human individuals. Sequenced by immunoSEQ multiplex PCR; TCRdb stores in-frame clones only, minus some. This repertoire shows 450,000 to 600,000 clones, around 74% found once; its top ten account for under 15%. Sequenced sample: PBMCs. Receptors were obtained from a woman between 35 and 50 years old in good health. Some clones in this sample may be carry-over from other donors' samples.

The CDR3 spells CASSLVARGRSGEKLFF. Written as DNA, the CDR3 is TGTGCCAGCAGCTTAGTCGCGAGGGGGCGATCGGGTGAAAAACTGTTTTTT. The chain couples TRBV7-2 to TRBJ1-4, with 7 positions matching TRBD1. This CDR3 contains 17 residues. The V and J ends lost 1 base and 7 bases, in that order; junction bases with no gene match: 12. Germline lookup yields CDR1 SGHTA and CDR2 FQGNSA.

The chain has TRBV29-1 and TRBJ1-1, with TRBD1 matching over 9 bases. After removal of 4 bases from V and 8 bases from J, the junction contained 8 bases not matched to a gene. The CDR3 loop spans 13 amino acids. CDR1 and CDR2 from the germline V gene are SQVTM and ANQGSEA. The CDR3 nucleotides read TGCAGCGTTGCCCGACAGGGGGGGACCGAAGCTTTCTTT. Translating it yields CSVARQGGTEAFF.